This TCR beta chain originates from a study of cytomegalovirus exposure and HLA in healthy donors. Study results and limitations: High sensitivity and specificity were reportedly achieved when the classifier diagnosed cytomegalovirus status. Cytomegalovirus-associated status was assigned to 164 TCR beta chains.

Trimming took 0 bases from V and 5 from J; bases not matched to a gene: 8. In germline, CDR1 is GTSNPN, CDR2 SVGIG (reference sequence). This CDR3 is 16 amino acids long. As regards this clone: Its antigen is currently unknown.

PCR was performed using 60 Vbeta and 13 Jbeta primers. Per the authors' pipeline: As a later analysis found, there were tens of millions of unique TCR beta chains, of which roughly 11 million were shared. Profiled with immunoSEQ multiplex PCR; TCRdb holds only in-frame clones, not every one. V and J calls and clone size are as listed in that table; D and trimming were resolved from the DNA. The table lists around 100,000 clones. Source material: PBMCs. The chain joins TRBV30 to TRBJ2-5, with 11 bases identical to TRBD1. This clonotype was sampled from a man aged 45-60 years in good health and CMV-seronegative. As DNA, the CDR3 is TGTGCCTGGAGTGTATATGGGACAGGGGGGCAGGAGACCCAGTACTTC. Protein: CAWSVYGTGGQETQYF. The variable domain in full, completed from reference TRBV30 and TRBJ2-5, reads SQTIHQWPATLVQPVGSPLSLECTVEGTSNPNLYWYRQAAGRGLQLLFYSVGIGQISSEVPQNLSASRPQDRQFILSSKKLLLSDSGFYLCAWSVYGTGGQETQYFGPGTRLLVL.